This is a list of T cell receptor beta chains from one sample in a study of shared clonotypes between healthy human individuals. Sequenced by immunoSEQ multiplex PCR; TCRdb stores in-frame clones only, minus some. The sample lists 150,000 to 200,000 clones, approximately 61% occurring once. Material for sequencing was memory CD4+ T cells sorted from blood. These receptors originate from a young man in good health. Both conserved end residues are part of each CDR3. D genes are given only for firm matches. Clone size is not always given. Where it is, it says once, few, many or a class for expanded clones.

v_gene	j_gene	d_gene	abundance	CDR3nt	CDR3aa
TRBV5-4	TRBJ2-7	TRBD2	.	TGTGCCAGCAGCTTGGCTCAAGCGGGAGGTTCCCACGAGCAGTACTTC	CASSLAQAGGSHEQYF
TRBV11-3	TRBJ2-1	.	.	TGTGCCAGCAGCCCCCTGCCCTACAATGAGCAGTTCTTC	CASSPLPYNEQFF
TRBV5-1	TRBJ2-5	.	.	TGCGCCAGCAGTGTGGGGGCCGTCGTTCAAGAGACCCAGTACTTC	CASSVGAVVQETQYF
TRBV6-5	TRBJ1-1	TRBD1	.	TGTGCCAGCAGTTACGAAGGGACAGGGGGCACTGAAGCTTTCTTT	CASSYEGTGGTEAFF
TRBV9	TRBJ1-5	.	.	TGTGCCAGCAGCGCACAAGGTGGAGAGGGTCAGCCCCAGCATTTT	CASSAQGGEGQPQHF
TRBV2	TRBJ2-4	TRBD2	.	TGTGCCAGCAGTGATGGGACTAGCGACAAAAACATTCAGTACTTC	CASSDGTSDKNIQYF
TRBV5-8	TRBJ2-1	TRBD2	.	TGTGCCAGCCCCATCCCGCCTAGCGGATACAACGAGGACAATGAGCAGTTCTTC	CASPIPPSGYNEDNEQFF
TRBV5-4	TRBJ1-2	.	few	TGTGCCAGCAGCTTGGCGGCAGGGGCGTCCTACACCTTC	CASSLAAGASYTF
TRBV5-4	TRBJ2-3	TRBD2	.	TGTGCCAGCAGCCTCGGGACTAGCGGGAGGAACACAGATACGCAGTATTTT	CASSLGTSGRNTDTQYF
TRBV10-2	TRBJ2-7	TRBD1	.	TGCGCCAGCAGCGAGCCGGGACAGACCTGGGAGCAGTACTTC	CASSEPGQTWEQYF
TRBV9	TRBJ2-5	.	.	TGTGCCAGCAGCGTAAGCGCGTCAGGACAGTACCAAGAGACCCAGTACTTC	CASSVSASGQYQETQYF
TRBV14	TRBJ2-5	.	.	TGTGCCAGCAGCCAAAGAAGAGGGCAAAGGACCCTCCAAGAGACCCAGTACTTC	CASSQRRGQRTLQETQYF
TRBV7-6	TRBJ1-5	.	.	TGTGCCAGCAGCTTAGGAACAGAAAATCAGCCCCAGCATTTT	CASSLGTENQPQHF
TRBV18	TRBJ2-3	.	.	TGTGCCAGCTCAGCTACAGGATCGGGGGATACGCAGTATTTT	CASSATGSGDTQYF
TRBV7-7	TRBJ2-7	.	.	TGTGCTAGCAGCTTATTTGGATCCTACGAGCAGTACTTC	CASSLFGSYEQYF
TRBV7-2	TRBJ1-2	.	few	TGTGCCAGCAGCTTAATTGGGATAGAAGGCTACACCTTC	CASSLIGIEGYTF
TRBV6-1	TRBJ2-3	.	.	TGTGCCAGCAGGGACTCAGCGGGGCAGTATTTT	CASRDSAGQYF
TRBV7-9	TRBJ1-1	TRBD1	.	TGTGCCAGCAGCTTAGGACCAGGGGGGAACACTGAAGCTTTCTTT	CASSLGPGGNTEAFF
TRBV5-4	TRBJ2-5	.	few	TGTGCCAGCAGCTTACCGACAGGCCAAGAGACCCAGTACTTC	CASSLPTGQETQYF
TRBV5-1	TRBJ2-1	.	.	TGCGCCAGCAGCCCGGACGGGGGAGGACACAATGAGCAGTTCTTC	CASSPDGGGHNEQFF
TRBV5-4	TRBJ2-5	TRBD2	.	TGTGCCAGCAGCTTGGCGGGGGGGATGGAGACCCAGTACTTC	CASSLAGGMETQYF
TRBV10-1	TRBJ2-7	.	.	TGCGCCAGCTCTGTTGCGACTAACTACGAGCAGTACTTC	CASSVATNYEQYF
TRBV21-1	TRBJ2-7	.	few	TGTGCCAGCAGCAATCATAGTCAGCCTTCCTACGAGCAGTACTTC	CASSNHSQPSYEQYF
TRBV11-3	TRBJ2-7	TRBD2	.	TGTGCCAGCAGCCCTGAGGTCATGGAGCGGGGCACCTACGAGCAGTACTTC	CASSPEVMERGTYEQYF
TRBV28	TRBJ2-1	.	once	TGTGCCAGCTTACTTCGGGATGAGCAGTTCTTC	CASLLRDEQFF
TRBV11-2	TRBJ1-2	.	.	TGTGCCAGCAGCTTACAGGAGGCGGATCATGGCTACACCTTC	CASSLQEADHGYTF
TRBV7-8	TRBJ2-1	.	.	TGTGCCAGCAGCCCACAAAGCTCCTACAATGAGCAGTTCTTC	CASSPQSSYNEQFF
TRBV27	TRBJ2-6	.	.	TGTGCCAGCAGCCCTGGACACGGGAGCTCTGGGGCCAACGTCCTGACTTTC	CASSPGHGSSGANVLTF
TRBV6-1	TRBJ1-2	.	.	TGTGCCAGCAGTGAAGGAACGGGCTATGGCTACACCTTC	CASSEGTGYGYTF
TRBV2	TRBJ2-2	.	.	TGTGCCAGCAGTGAAGCAACAGGGCGGGTTTCGGGCACCGGGGAGCTGTTTTTT	CASSEATGRVSGTGELFF
TRBV10-1	TRBJ2-7	TRBD2	.	TGCGCCAGCAGTGAGTCGGCAGCTAGCGGGAGGACCGAGCAGTACTTC	CASSESAASGRTEQYF
TRBV28	TRBJ2-7	TRBD2	.	TGTGCCAGCAGATCCTCTGCGGGAGGGCCCTACGAGCAGTACTTC	CASRSSAGGPYEQYF
TRBV7-7	TRBJ2-7	.	few	TGTGCCAGCAGCTTAGGTCCTAGTCCCTACGAGCAGTACTTC	CASSLGPSPYEQYF
TRBV29-1	TRBJ2-7	.	.	TGCAGCGTTGAAAATCAGCCCCTGGACGAGCAGTACTTC	CSVENQPLDEQYF
TRBV6-1	TRBJ2-7	.	many	TGTGCCAGCAGCCGAGGGGGGCCGGGCGAGCAGTACTTC	CASSRGGPGEQYF
TRBV5-6	TRBJ2-5	TRBD2	.	TGTGCCAGCAGCGTTAGCGGGAGTGAAGAGACCCAGTACTTC	CASSVSGSEETQYF
TRBV12-1	TRBJ2-5	.	.	TGTGCCAGCAGCCCTCCCCCGGGACCCCGCGAAGAGACCCAGTACTTC	CASSPPPGPREETQYF
TRBV7-9	TRBJ1-4	.	.	TGTGCCAGCAGCCGCGACAGGCCAAATGAAAAACTGTTTTTT	CASSRDRPNEKLFF
TRBV7-2	TRBJ2-1	TRBD2	once	TGTGCCAGCAGCTTCGAGGCTAGCGGGAGTTCCCACAATGAGCAGTTCTTC	CASSFEASGSSHNEQFF
TRBV5-6	TRBJ2-3	TRBD1	.	TGTGCCAGCAGCTGGAAGACAGGGGCTAGCACAGATACGCAGTATTTT	CASSWKTGASTDTQYF
TRBV7-9	TRBJ2-7	.	.	TGTGCCAGCAGCCCTCCGGCGCGTTACTCCTACGAGCAGTACTTC	CASSPPARYSYEQYF
TRBV5-1	TRBJ1-3	.	.	TGCGCCAGCAGCGATACAGCGATCTCTGGAAACACCATATATTTT	CASSDTAISGNTIYF
TRBV5-5	TRBJ1-3	.	.	TGTGCCAGCAGCTTGCCAGGGGGAAACACCATATATTTT	CASSLPGGNTIYF
TRBV20-1	TRBJ1-1	.	many	TGCAGTGCTAAGTCGTACACTGAAGCTTTCTTT	CSAKSYTEAFF
TRBV5-6	TRBJ2-3	TRBD1	once	TGTGCCAGCAGCTTCAATAACAGGGGTACAGATACGCAGTATTTT	CASSFNNRGTDTQYF
TRBV28	TRBJ2-5	.	.	TGTGCCAGCAGAGCTCAGGGGAGCGAGACCCAGTACTTC	CASRAQGSETQYF
TRBV19	TRBJ2-6	.	.	TGTGCCGGATCTGACCACTCTGGGGCCAACGTCCTGACTTTC	CAGSDHSGANVLTF
TRBV6-6	TRBJ2-1	.	.	TGTGCCAGCAGTCCCGGGGTAGAGCAGTTCTTC	CASSPGVEQFF
TRBV5-8	TRBJ2-2	.	.	TGTGCCAGCAGCGGAACAGGGAGGGGCACCGGGGAGCTGTTTTTT	CASSGTGRGTGELFF
TRBV19	TRBJ1-1	.	few	TGTGCCAGTACCCAGACAGCTGCCACGAACACTGAAGCTTTCTTT	CASTQTAATNTEAFF
TRBV5-4	TRBJ2-7	.	.	TGTGCCAGCAGCCGAGAGGGGGGAAGACACGAGCAGTACTTC	CASSREGGRHEQYF
TRBV29-1	TRBJ2-2	.	many	TGCAGCGTTGATACGGGGAGAACCGGGGAGCTGTTTTTT	CSVDTGRTGELFF
TRBV5-1	TRBJ1-3	.	.	TGCGCCAGCAGCTTGGGACAGAGGAGCTCTGGAAACACCATATATTTT	CASSLGQRSSGNTIYF